This TCR beta chain was sequenced for a study of cytomegalovirus exposure and HLA in healthy donors. General study points: It was reported that TCR beta sequences correctly inferred the HLA-A and HLA-B alleles for most subjects.

The V end was cut by 4 bases, the J end by 1 base, with 10 bases between. Per germline, CDR1 SGHNT and CDR2 YENEEA. CDR3 length: 14 amino acids. PCR was performed using 60 Vbeta and 13 Jbeta primers. Sequencing was performed with immunoSEQ multiplex PCR; in TCRdb, only in-frame clones are kept and a portion is missing. The sample includes tens of thousands of clones, about 80% of them seen just once. This clone has more than one count but fewer than ten. No antigen is known for it. Sequences were obtained from PBMCs. The rearrangement joins TRBV11-3 to TRBJ2-5; D unresolved. The receptor was derived from a man aged 45 to 65 in good health and CMV-seropositive. The CDR3 here is CASSSLTSQETQYF. Written as DNA, the CDR3 is TGTGCCAGCAGCTCCCTGACAAGCCAAGAGACCCAGTACTTC.